This T cell receptor (beta chain) is from a study of T cells in Graves' hyperthyroidism and ophthalmopathy. Many counts were recorded for this clonotype. The antigen is unknown. RNA transcripts yielded amplified TCR beta CDR3 regions. HTBI primers were employed in a first-round RT-PCR of the TCR CDR3. TCRdb re-called the multiplex PCR reads through MiXCR, storing one row per CDR3 protein. The profile shows approximately 400,000 distinct CDR3 sequences, 15% to 17% of them singletons. Broader study findings: In validation, the model predicted ophthalmopathy. These predictions came a median roughly seven months before onset. Among clonotypes expanded in thyroid above 0.001, most were also found in blood.

Per the germline V gene, CDR1 is DFQATT and CDR2 is SNEGSKA (reference sequence). With V trimmed by 4 bases and J by 5 bases, 8 bases remained unmatched. The CDR3 runs to 14 residues. Drawn at first hyperthyroidism diagnosis, the blood sample preceded any ophthalmopathy symptoms. The receptor was isolated from a woman younger than 35 with Graves' hyperthyroidism that later progressed to Graves' ophthalmopathy. The genes are TRBV20-1 and TRBJ2-1; 7 nucleotides align to TRBD1. The specimen was blood. Here the CDR3 DNA reads TGCAGTGCTAAGAACAGGGGAAAGAACAATGAGCAGTTCTTC. It is translated as CSAKNRGKNNEQFF.